Included here is one T cell receptor (beta chain) sequence, with context. Random hexamers were used to reverse transcribe about 0.5 to 1 ug of RNA. From the immunoSEQ multiplex PCR reads, TCRdb called clonotypes with MiXCR, one entry per CDR3 protein. The repertoire consists of around 180,000 distinct CDR3 sequences, with roughly 95% occurring once and the leading ten covering 0.093%. TCR beta from blood CD8+ and CD4+ T cells was sequenced. Negative magnetic isolation gave CD8+ and CD4+ cells; FACS enriched CD8+ TEMRA. The data are from a study of CD8 T cells in Susac syndrome. Trimming left V 9 bases short and J 5 bases short, with 9 bases between. Germline CDR1 ENHRY, CDR2 SYGVKD. The CDR3 is 11 amino acids.

Sequenced: CD4+ T cells from PBMCs. The clonotype comes from a human donor with multiple sclerosis. The chain combines TRBV10-3 with TRBJ2-3, with TRBD2 as a possible D gene (6 bases). Written as DNA, the CDR3 is TGTGCCATGGGGGGACGAGATACGCAGTATTTT. This sequence encodes CAMGGRDTQYF.